This entry concerns a single T cell receptor beta chain. Antigen specificity is unknown. The sample comes from a study of T-cell reconstitution after alpha-beta-depleted transplantation in children. Study results and caveats: Several hundred rapidly expanded clones from non-depleted graft cells reportedly supplied alpha-beta T cells about two months post-transplant. Day-60 TCRbeta diversity that was high in some patients was derived from surviving recipient T cells and thymic progenitors.

Between the trimmed V and J ends, which lost 5 bases and 1 base, there was a span of 11 bases. The CDR3 is made up of 13 amino acids. CDR1 is SQVTM, CDR2 ANQGSEA, per germline. Unique molecular identifiers were used in preparing the TCRbeta library. TCRdb reanalysed the PCR reads using MiXCR and keeps one entry per CDR3 protein. The sample has 670,000 or so distinct CDR3 sequences; around 13% are singletons. This TCR came from a girl aged 2-10 years with congenital amegakaryocytic thrombocytopenia, due to receive a stem cell transplant. The rearrangement uses TRBV29-1 and TRBJ1-2, with TRBD1 as a possible D gene (5 bases). Sequenced here: PBMCs, sampled before TCRalphabeta/CD19-depleted stem cell transplant. The CDR3 nucleotides are TGCAGCGTTACCCCCCAGGGTAACTATGGCTACACCTTC. This translates into CSVTPQGNYGYTF.